Sequencing of this TCR beta chain was carried out in a study of Ad26.COV2.S vaccination and SARS-CoV-2 variants. About the research overall: Once, or twice with 56 days between doses, Ad26.COV2.S was given intramuscularly.

Whole-study results and caveats: Spike-specific TCR breadth was greater after Ad26.COV2.S than placebo. Assessments of TCR breadth and depth may have underestimated the total T cell responses. Breadth of non-spike TCRs did not differ between vaccinees and placebo recipients.

Points on this clone: Antigen specificity is unknown.

The CDR3 loop spans 15 amino acids. V shed 3 bases and J shed 4 bases, with 13 bases lying between them. Germline-derived CDR1 and CDR2 are LNHDA and SQIVND (reference sequence). Documented treatment: about 20 received Ad26.COV2.S at low or high dose, single or two shots; roughly five received placebo; per-sample allocation not given. Day 63 after the first vaccine or placebo injection was the time point for sampling. Method: immunoSEQ multiplex PCR; TCRdb's copy keeps in-frame clones and lacks some. The profile shows about 350,000 clones, approximately 90% of them singletons. The clonotype originates from a person aged 18-65 years who received the Ad26.COV2.S COVID-19 vaccine or a placebo. V gene TRBV19 combines with J gene TRBJ1-5; possible D gene TRBD1, 6 bases. Specimen: peripheral blood, collected in a trial of Ad26.COV2.S vaccine versus placebo. CDR3 nucleotides: TGTGCCAGTAGTATCAGGGGACTGGGTAATCAGCCCCAGCATTTT. Its protein is CASSIRGLGNQPQHF. The full variable domain, completed using reference TRBV19 and TRBJ1-5, is DGGITQSPKYLFRKEGQNVTLSCEQNLNHDAMYWYRQDPGQGLRLIYYSQIVNDFQKGDIAEGYSVSREKKESFPLTVTSAQKNPTAFYLCASSIRGLGNQPQHFGDGTRLSIL.